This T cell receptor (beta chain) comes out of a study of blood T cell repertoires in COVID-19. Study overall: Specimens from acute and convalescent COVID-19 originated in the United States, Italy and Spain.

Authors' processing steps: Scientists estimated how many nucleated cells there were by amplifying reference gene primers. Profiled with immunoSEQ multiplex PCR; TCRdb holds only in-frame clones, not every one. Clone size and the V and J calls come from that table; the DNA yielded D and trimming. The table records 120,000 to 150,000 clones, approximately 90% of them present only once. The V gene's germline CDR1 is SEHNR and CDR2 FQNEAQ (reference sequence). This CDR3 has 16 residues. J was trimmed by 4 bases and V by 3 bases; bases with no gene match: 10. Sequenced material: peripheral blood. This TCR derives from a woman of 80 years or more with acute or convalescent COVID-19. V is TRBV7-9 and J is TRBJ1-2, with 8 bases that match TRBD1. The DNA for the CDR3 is TGTGCCAGCAGCTTCACCTCTGGACAGGGATTCTATGGCTACACCTTC. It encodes CASSFTSGQGFYGYTF.